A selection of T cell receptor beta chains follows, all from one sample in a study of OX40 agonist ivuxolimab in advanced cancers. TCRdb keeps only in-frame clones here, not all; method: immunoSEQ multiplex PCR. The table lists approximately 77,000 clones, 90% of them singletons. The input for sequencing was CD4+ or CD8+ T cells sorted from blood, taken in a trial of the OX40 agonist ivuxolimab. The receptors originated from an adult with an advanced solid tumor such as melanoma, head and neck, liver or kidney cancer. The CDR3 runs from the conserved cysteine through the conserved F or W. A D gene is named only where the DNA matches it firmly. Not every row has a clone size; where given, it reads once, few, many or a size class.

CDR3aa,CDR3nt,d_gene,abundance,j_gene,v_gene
CASSPGDEGREKLFF,TGTGCCAGCTCACCAGGGGATGAGGGTAGAGAAAAACTGTTTTTT,NA,NA,TRBJ1-4,TRBV18
CAITRTSGTYEQYF,TGTGCCATCACTCGGACTAGCGGGACCTACGAGCAGTACTTC,TRBD2,NA,TRBJ2-7,TRBV10-3
CASSGGEINEKLFF,TGCGCCAGCAGCGGGGGGGAGATTAATGAAAAACTGTTTTTT,NA,NA,TRBJ1-4,TRBV5-1
CASSQDRVTDTQYF,TGTGCCAGCAGCCAGGACAGGGTAACAGATACGCAGTATTTT,TRBD1,NA,TRBJ2-3,TRBV5-4
CASSPDRGLGYTF,TGTGCCAGCAGTCCCGACAGGGGTCTGGGCTACACCTTC,TRBD1,NA,TRBJ1-2,TRBV6-5
CASQPSGSYEQYF,TGTGCCAGCCAACCTAGCGGATCCTACGAGCAGTACTTC,TRBD2,NA,TRBJ2-7,TRBV27
CATGAMNEKLFF,TGTGCCACAGGGGCGATGAATGAAAAACTGTTTTTT,NA,NA,TRBJ1-4,TRBV28
CASSFRDRVYEQYF,TGTGCCAGCAGCTTCCGGGACAGGGTCTACGAGCAGTACTTC,TRBD1,NA,TRBJ2-7,TRBV7-2
CASSQDSLGNEQFF,TGTGCCAGCAGCCAGGACTCCCTGGGCAATGAGCAGTTCTTC,NA,NA,TRBJ2-1,TRBV7-3
CASSGRGHSYEQYF,TGTGCCAGCAGTGGACGGGGACACTCCTACGAGCAGTACTTC,NA,NA,TRBJ2-7,TRBV6-1
CASSPGLAETQYF,TGTGCCAGCTCACCCGGACTAGCCGAGACCCAGTACTTC,TRBD2,NA,TRBJ2-5,TRBV18
CASSLAGGYEQYF,TGTGCCAGCAGCCTGGCAGGGGGGTACGAGCAGTACTTC,NA,NA,TRBJ2-7,TRBV7-8
CASSPGQGRTEQFF,TGTGCCAGCAGCCCCGGACAGGGAAGGACTGAGCAGTTCTTC,TRBD1,once,TRBJ2-1,TRBV5-6
CASALGGARAFF,TGTGCCAGCGCCTTAGGTGGGGCGAGGGCTTTCTTT,NA,few,TRBJ1-1,TRBV25-1
CASSQVNSGRWRTGELFF,TGTGCCAGCAGCCAAGTGAATAGCGGGAGATGGCGAACCGGGGAGCTGTTTTTT,TRBD2,NA,TRBJ2-2,TRBV4-2
CASFPGLSGELFF,TGTGCCAGTTTTCCAGGGTTGTCCGGGGAGCTGTTTTTT,NA,NA,TRBJ2-2,TRBV25-1
CAISFWGGVEAFF,TGTGCCATCAGTTTCTGGGGGGGAGTTGAAGCTTTCTTT,NA,few,TRBJ1-1,TRBV10-3
CASSYSHDRASYEQYF,TGTGCCAGCAGTTACTCCCATGACAGGGCCTCCTACGAGCAGTACTTC,TRBD1,NA,TRBJ2-7,TRBV6-5
CASSPGTANNEQFF,TGTGCCAGCAGCCCGGGGACAGCGAACAATGAGCAGTTCTTC,TRBD1,NA,TRBJ2-1,TRBV7-2
CASSLELPNTEAFF,TGCGCCAGCAGCTTGGAACTCCCGAACACTGAAGCTTTCTTT,NA,NA,TRBJ1-1,TRBV5-1
CASGRYTGELFF,TGCGCCAGCGGGAGGTATACCGGGGAGCTGTTTTTT,NA,NA,TRBJ2-2,TRBV5-1
CASSTGTGARAQYF,TGTGCCAGCAGCACCGGGACAGGGGCCCGTGCGCAGTACTTC,TRBD1,NA,TRBJ2-7,TRBV28
CASSVNQQGSSGNTIYF,TGTGCCAGCAGCGTAAATCAACAGGGAAGCTCTGGAAACACCATATATTTT,NA,NA,TRBJ1-3,TRBV2
CASTSGNYNEQFF,TGTGCCAGCACAAGCGGGAATTACAATGAGCAGTTCTTC,TRBD2,NA,TRBJ2-1,TRBV7-2
CASSQGQGANTEAFF,TGCGCCAGCAGCCAAGGACAGGGGGCCAACACTGAAGCTTTCTTT,TRBD1,once,TRBJ1-1,TRBV4-1
CASSSGGRTDTQYF,TGTGCCAGTAGTAGCGGGGGACGCACAGATACGCAGTATTTT,TRBD2,NA,TRBJ2-3,TRBV19
CASSFDSSGYTGELFF,TGTGCCAGCAGCTTTGATTCTAGCGGCTACACCGGGGAGCTGTTTTTT,TRBD2,NA,TRBJ2-2,TRBV11-2
CAISGQENTEAFF,TGTGCCATCAGTGGACAGGAGAACACTGAAGCTTTCTTT,NA,NA,TRBJ1-1,TRBV10-3
CASSQVGGEETQYF,TGTGCCAGCAGCCAAGTAGGCGGGGAGGAGACCCAGTACTTC,NA,NA,TRBJ2-5,TRBV4-2
CASSLVETQYF,TGTGCCAGCAGCTTAGTGGAGACCCAGTACTTC,NA,NA,TRBJ2-5,TRBV7-6
CATKGAGETGELFF,TGTGCCACCAAGGGGGCGGGAGAAACCGGGGAGCTGTTTTTT,NA,NA,TRBJ2-2,TRBV6-6
CASSQDGPRGFGELFF,TGTGCCAGCAGCCAAGATGGACCCAGGGGGTTCGGGGAGCTGTTTTTT,TRBD1,NA,TRBJ2-2,TRBV4-2
CASSLVGLPNEKLFF,TGTGCCAGCAGCTTAGTGGGACTTCCTAATGAAAAACTGTTTTTT,NA,few,TRBJ1-4,TRBV7-9
CASSATGAIREAFF,TGTGCCAGTAGTGCGACAGGGGCGATACGGGAAGCTTTCTTT,TRBD1,NA,TRBJ1-1,TRBV19
CASSGGTSGPYNEQFF,TGTGCCAGCAGTGGAGGGACTAGCGGGCCATACAATGAGCAGTTCTTC,TRBD2,NA,TRBJ2-1,TRBV28
CASSFNRDATQYF,TGTGCCAGCTCATTCAACAGGGACGCTACGCAGTATTTT,NA,NA,TRBJ2-3,TRBV18
CASRPGRNYGYTF,TGTGCCAGCAGACCGGGACGGAACTATGGCTACACCTTC,NA,NA,TRBJ1-2,TRBV6-1
CSARRGGEQFF,TGCAGTGCTCGTCGGGGGGGTGAGCAGTTCTTC,TRBD2,NA,TRBJ2-1,TRBV20-1
CASSRGTSGRNEQFF,TGTGCCAGCAGCCGAGGGACTAGCGGGAGGAATGAGCAGTTCTTC,TRBD2,once,TRBJ2-1,TRBV5-3
CASSITGINEKLFF,TGTGCCAGTAGTATAACCGGGATTAATGAAAAACTGTTTTTT,NA,once,TRBJ1-4,TRBV19
CASSRAGTSFYEQYF,TGTGCCAGTAGTCGGGCCGGGACTAGCTTCTACGAGCAGTACTTC,TRBD2,NA,TRBJ2-7,TRBV19
CASSAGPQGDGYTF,TGTGCCAGCAGTGCCGGGCCCCAGGGAGATGGCTACACCTTC,NA,once,TRBJ1-2,TRBV6-6
CASSPGTEPYEQYF,TGTGCCAGCAGTCCCGGGACAGAGCCCTACGAGCAGTACTTC,TRBD1,NA,TRBJ2-7,TRBV6-4
CASSSSGSYEQYF,TGTGCCAGCAGTTCTAGCGGGAGTTACGAGCAGTACTTC,TRBD2,NA,TRBJ2-7,TRBV27
CAYTSGRRELFF,TGTGCCTACACCTCCGGGCGCCGGGAGCTGTTTTTT,NA,NA,TRBJ2-2,TRBV7-9